Below, one TCR beta chain is given with its context. The antigen remains unidentified. CDR1 and CDR2 from the germline V gene are GTSNPN and SVGIG (reference sequence). The germline V and J ends were trimmed by 1 base and 1 base, with 7 bases remaining between them. The CDR3 sequence is 13 residues long. The data stem from a study of identifying expanded T cells in peripheral blood. Study-level points and caveats: Differentially abundant clones: approximately 1.3 between replicates, about 15 at two to three weeks, less than 20 at four. Roughly two-week clone count variance significantly increased as total template count grew.

Generated by immunoSEQ multiplex PCR, the TCRdb table keeps only in-frame clones and is missing some. The sample consists of approximately 81,000 clones, 84% of them appearing once. The rearrangement links TRBV30 to TRBJ1-1; D gene uncertain. The receptor comes from a person between 18 and 75 years old in good health. The sequencing sample was made of blood. CDR3 sequence (DNA): TGTGCCTGGAGTGGTCAGAGGAACACTGAAGCTTTCTTT. It translates to CAWSGQRNTEAFF.